The clone carrying this T cell receptor (beta chain) has ten or more counts. First-strand cDNA used TRAV- and TRBV-specific primers, covering alpha and beta chains. TCRs were amplified for 15 to 25 PCR cycles with a constant-region primer and V-primer adapter. TCRdb called the reads again in MiXCR, with one record for every CDR3 protein. This sample yields about 91,000 distinct CDR3 sequences, of which 20% to 25% are seen a single time; around 13% belongs to the top ten. This sample was included in a study of low-dose radiotherapy and immunotherapy resistance in tumors. Turning to the study itself: With fractions of 0.5 Gy given every 2 weeks, Cohort 1 accumulated a total of 6.5 Gy. Fractions of 1 Gy went to Cohort 2 every two weeks, for 13 Gy over 26 weeks. Each patient was administered nivolumab intravenously at 240 mg, which was a flat dose, every two weeks, along with intravenous ipilimumab at 1 mg/kg every six weeks.

The time point: after trial treatment. The treatment here: LDRT plus nivolumab, ipilimumab, low-dose cyclophosphamide and aspirin (RACIN trial). Germline CDR1 and CDR2: SGHRS and YFSETQ. V lost 4 bases to trimming and J lost 8 bases, with 16 bases between them. The CDR3 sequence is 14 residues long. The sample was PBMCs, taken after low-dose radiotherapy plus immunotherapy. This clonotype was obtained from a female donor with ovarian cancer. The chain recombines TRBV5-1 with TRBJ2-1; no firm D call. The CDR3 nucleotides are TGCGCCAGCAGCCCCCGGACCCGGGCGGATGAGCAGTTCTTC. This codes for CASSPRTRADEQFF.